This paragraph reports one T cell receptor (beta chain). The antigen remains undetermined. At one end the junction does not follow the germline gene, possibly because of a read error. This sample was included in a study of T-cell memory formation after mild COVID-19. MiXCR was run by TCRdb on the 5' RACE reads, yielding one entry per CDR3 protein. The table includes about 33,000 distinct CDR3 sequences, under 25% detected once. The CDR3 extends over 15 amino acids. The germline V gene encodes CDR1 LNHDA and CDR2 SQIVND (reference sequence). Study results and limitations: Memory cells collected pre-infection included some clones that later responded, suggesting cross-reactive memory joined.

Sequencing was carried out using PBMCs or a T cell subset sorted from them (not recorded which). The chain links TRBV19 to TRBJ1-3, with TRBD1 identical over 8 bases. The receptor was derived from an adult who had mild COVID-19 (a few samples of this study predate the infection). Cell type and time point are not known. The CDR3 sequence: CDSSIGTGSGNTIYF. CDR3 sequence (DNA): TGTGACAGTAGTATAGGGACAGGCTCTGGAAACACCATATATTTT.